These 21 T cell receptor beta chains came from one sample sequenced in a study of T-cell reconstitution after alpha-beta-depleted transplantation in children. Unique molecular identifiers were incorporated when the TCRbeta library was constructed. TCRdb re-analysed the PCR reads in MiXCR, keeping a single row per CDR3 protein. This table has a few hundred thousand distinct CDR3 sequences, approximately 10% appearing once. Sample: PBMCs from the stem cell graft donor, taken from the stem cell graft. The origin of the receptors is a human donor who donated a stem cell graft to a child with acute lymphoblastic leukemia.

This chain links TRBV24-1 with TRBJ2-5, with 10 bases matching TRBD1. CDR3 length equals 16 residues. From germline, CDR1 is KGHDR and CDR2 SFDVKD. V was clipped by 0 bases and J by 5 bases; unmatched bases: 5. The CDR3 nucleotides read TGTGCCACCAGTGATTTGGGACAGGGGGGAGGGGAGACCCAGTACTTC. Translated, it gives CATSDLGQGGGETQYF.

This clonotype was recorded at least ten times. This chain uses TRBV27 with TRBJ2-3, with 9 bases aligning to TRBD1. This CDR3 has 15 residues. Germline-derived CDR1 and CDR2 are MNHEY and SMNVEV (reference sequence). J was trimmed by 3 bases and V by 5 bases; bases with no gene match: 6. CDR3 bases: TGTGCCAGCAGTCCCCAGGACAGGGGAACAGATACGCAGTATTTT. Protein sequence: CASSPQDRGTDTQYF.

V usage is TRBV20-1 and J usage is TRBJ2-1, with TRBD2 identical over 12 bases. The germline V gene encodes CDR1 DFQATT and CDR2 SNEGSKA (reference sequence). There are 14 residues in the CDR3. V was clipped by 1 base and J by 8 bases; unmatched bases: 3. The DNA of the CDR3 is TGCAGTGCTAGAGCACTAGCGGGAGGAGATGAGCAGTTCTTC. Residues: CSARALAGGDEQFF.

The V gene is TRBV29-1, the J gene TRBJ2-1; D is unresolved. Germline CDR1 and CDR2: SQVTM and ANQGSEA. The CDR3 contains 13 residues. V lost 3 bases and J lost 0, with 6 bases in between. In DNA form, the CDR3 reads TGCAGCGTTGATCGGAGCTCCTACAATGAGCAGTTCTTC. It yields the protein CSVDRSSYNEQFF.

In this sample, this clonotype turned up a few times. The chain uses TRBV24-1 and TRBJ1-6; possible D gene TRBD1, 5 bases. CDR1 and CDR2 (germline): KGHDR, SFDVKD. The CDR3 is 16 residues long. V was clipped by 2 bases and J by 6 bases, with 13 bases between them. The CDR3 DNA follows: TGTGCCACCAGTGATTGGGTCAGGGCCCGTAATTCACCCCTCCACTTT. The encoded protein is CATSDWVRARNSPLHF.

V gene TRBV4-2 combines with J gene TRBJ2-1; 8 bases agree with TRBD2. Germline CDR1 LGHNA, CDR2 YNFKEQ. Trimming removed 1 base from V and 7 bases from J; junction bases left unmatched: 9. This CDR3 contains 16 residues. This CDR3 is CASSQVGTSSKNEQFF. CDR3 bases: TGTGCCAGCAGCCAAGTCGGGACTAGTAGTAAAAATGAGCAGTTCTTC.

This clonotype was observed at least ten times. The CDR3 spells CASSPTGGTDTQYF. CDR3 nucleotide sequence: TGTGCCAGCTCACCAACAGGCGGCACAGATACGCAGTATTTT. The chain joins TRBV18 to TRBJ2-3; perhaps TRBD1 as D (5 bases). Germline V lookup: CDR1 KGHSH, CDR2 LQKENI. Trimming cost V 2 bases and J 1 base, with 7 bases left between them. The CDR3 is 14 residues long.

This sequence joins TRBV15 and TRBJ1-1, with no clear D. This CDR3 is 17 amino acids long. Trimming removed 6 bases from V and 1 base from J, with 21 bases in between. Germline-derived CDR1 and CDR2 are LNHNV and YYDKDF (reference sequence). The CDR3 region is CATSLDPLSRGNTEAFF. As DNA, the CDR3 is TGTGCCACCAGTTTGGACCCTCTCTCACGCGGGAACACTGAAGCTTTCTTT.

V and J are TRBV20-1 and TRBJ2-7, with TRBD1 matching 8 bases. CDR3 length equals 14 residues. The germline gives CDR1 DFQATT, CDR2 SNEGSKA (reference sequence). V lost 5 bases to trimming and J lost 6 bases; unmatched junction nucleotides: 12. This chain's CDR3 is CSAAHPGTGGEQYF. The CDR3 DNA sequence: TGCAGTGCTGCTCATCCCGGGACAGGTGGCGAGCAGTACTTC.

This clonotype appeared a few times. V is TRBV7-2 and J is TRBJ2-1; weak D call: TRBD2 (7 bases). Trimming removed 5 bases at V and 8 bases at J, with 16 bases between. The germline V gene encodes CDR1 SGHTA and CDR2 FQGNSA. This CDR3 spans 14 amino acids. CDR3 residues: CASSRGEGPDEQFF. DNA for the CDR3: TGTGCCAGCAGCAGGGGGGAGGGCCCCGATGAGCAGTTCTTC.

The rearrangement joins TRBV5-1 to TRBJ2-5, with no clear D. V was clipped by 0 bases and J by 2 bases, with 11 bases between them. Germline lookup yields CDR1 SGHRS and CDR2 YFSETQ. The CDR3 runs to 15 residues. The CDR3 nucleotides are TGCGCCAGCAGCTTGGGCCTGCGGCTACAAGAGACCCAGTACTTC. It specifies CASSLGLRLQETQYF.

This clonotype was counted only a few times. The rearrangement joins TRBV28 to TRBJ1-2; possibly TRBD1 for D (6 bases). The V gene lost 5 bases and the J gene lost 4 bases, with 20 bases spanning the gap. CDR1 and CDR2 (germline): MDHEN, SYDVKM. The CDR3 extends over 16 amino acids. The CDR3 loop reads CASSLPGALSFYGYTF. In nucleotides, the CDR3 is TGTGCCAGCAGTCTACCAGGGGCCCTTTCCTTCTATGGCTACACCTTC.

This clonotype has a handful of counts. The rearrangement links TRBV7-3 to TRBJ2-6; D is uncertain. V was pared by 6 bases and J by 1 base, with 16 bases between. The germline gives CDR1 SGHTA, CDR2 FQGTGA. The CDR3 extends over 17 amino acids. The chain's CDR3 is CASRETPALSGANVLTF. For the CDR3, the DNA is TGTGCCAGCAGAGAAACACCAGCCTTGTCTGGGGCCAACGTCCTGACTTTC.

In its sample, this clonotype was seen many times. The rearrangement joins TRBV20-1 to TRBJ2-5; a weak D match, TRBD2 (5 bases). The V and J ends lost 7 bases and 5 bases respectively, with 23 bases between them. This CDR3 is built from 15 residues. The germline V gene has CDR1 DFQATT and CDR2 SNEGSKA (reference sequence). The CDR3 sequence is CSGARTPMRAETQYF. Written as DNA, the CDR3 is TGCAGTGGGGCACGGACTCCCATGAGGGCGGAGACCCAGTACTTC.

CDR3 residues: CASSSGGRSYNEQFF. CDR3 sequence (DNA): TGTGCCAGCAGCTCCGGGGGGAGATCCTACAATGAGCAGTTCTTC. The V gene is TRBV11-2, the J gene TRBJ2-1, with 7 positions matching TRBD2. This CDR3 region has 15 residues. After removal of 4 bases from V and 1 base from J, the junction contained 4 bases not matched to a gene. The V gene's germline CDR1 is SGHAT and CDR2 FQNNGV.

This clonotype occurred a few times. The V gene is TRBV12-3 or TRBV12-4, the J gene TRBJ1-2, with a weak D call TRBD1 (6 bases). The CDR3 covers 15 residues. V was clipped by 4 bases and J by 7 bases, with 19 bases between them. The CDR3 DNA sequence: TGTGCCAGCAGTTCCGATGGGGGGCACGTCTCTGGCTACACCTTC. Translating it yields CASSSDGGHVSGYTF.

This clonotype was seen only a few times. V is TRBV12-3 or TRBV12-4 and J is TRBJ1-2; weak D call: TRBD1 (6 bases). V lost 9 bases, J lost 6 bases, and 14 bases lay in between. This CDR3 is built from 12 residues. The CDR3 loop reads CASRGLYHGYTF. CDR3 bases: TGTGCCAGTAGGGGGTTGTACCATGGCTACACCTTC.

The V gene is TRBV12-3 or TRBV12-4, the J gene TRBJ1-2; the match to TRBD1 covers 8 bases. The CDR3 contains 13 residues. The trim removed 5 bases at V and 8 bases at J, leaving 7 bases unmatched. DNA of the CDR3: TGTGCCAGCAGTCCAGGGGGCGGCAGGGGCTACACCTTC. Translated: CASSPGGGRGYTF.

This clonotype was recorded at least ten times. The rearrangement uses TRBV5-1 and TRBJ2-5; 7 bases align to TRBD2. Per the germline V gene, CDR1 is SGHRS and CDR2 is YFSETQ. V was pared by 2 bases and J by 2 bases, with 9 bases of the junction left unmatched. CDR3 size: 16 residues. CDR3: CASSFGVAGTQETQYF. In DNA, the CDR3 is TGCGCCAGCAGCTTCGGGGTAGCGGGTACTCAAGAGACCCAGTACTTC.

This clonotype was recorded a few times. V gene TRBV3-1 combines with J gene TRBJ2-7, with unresolved D. This CDR3 is 15 amino acids long. Germline V gene sequence: CDR1 LGHDT, CDR2 YNNKEL (reference sequence). The ends were cut back, 1 base at V and 3 bases at J, with 13 bases in the middle. CDR3 DNA: TGTGCCAGCAGCCAAGTAGGGCTATCGGACTACGAGCAGTACTTC. Translating gives CASSQVGLSDYEQYF.

This clonotype was seen a handful of times. CDR3 coding DNA: TGCAGCGTTGAATATGGGTTCGGGGAGCTGTTTTTT. Residues: CSVEYGFGELFF. V is TRBV29-1 and J is TRBJ2-2, with unresolved D. Trimming took 2 bases from V and 7 from J, leaving 8 bases between them. Germline V gene sequence: CDR1 SQVTM, CDR2 ANQGSEA. The CDR3 extends over 12 amino acids.